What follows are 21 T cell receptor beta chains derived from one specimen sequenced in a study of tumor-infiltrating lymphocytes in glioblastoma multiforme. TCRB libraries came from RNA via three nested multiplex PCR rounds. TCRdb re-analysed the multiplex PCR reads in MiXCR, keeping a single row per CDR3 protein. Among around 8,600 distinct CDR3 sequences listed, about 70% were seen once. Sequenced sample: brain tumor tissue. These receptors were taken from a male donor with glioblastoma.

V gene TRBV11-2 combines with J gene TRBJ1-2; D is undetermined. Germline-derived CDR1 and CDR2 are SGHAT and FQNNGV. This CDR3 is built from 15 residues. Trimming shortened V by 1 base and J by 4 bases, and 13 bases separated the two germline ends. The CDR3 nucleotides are TGTGCCAGCAGCTTAGTAATCCTGGGAAGCTATGGCTACACCTTC. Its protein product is CASSLVILGSYGYTF.

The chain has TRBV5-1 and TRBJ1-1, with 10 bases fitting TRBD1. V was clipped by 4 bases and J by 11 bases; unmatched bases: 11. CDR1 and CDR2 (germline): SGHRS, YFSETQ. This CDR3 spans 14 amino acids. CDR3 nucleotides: TGCGCCAGCAGCCCATCCGGGACAGGGGCCGACGCTTTCTTT. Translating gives CASSPSGTGADAFF.

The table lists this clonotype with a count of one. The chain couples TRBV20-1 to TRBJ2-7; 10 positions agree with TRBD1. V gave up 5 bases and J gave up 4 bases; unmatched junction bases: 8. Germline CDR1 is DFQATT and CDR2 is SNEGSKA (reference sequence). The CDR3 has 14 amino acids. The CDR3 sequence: CSAQYRDRGYEQYF. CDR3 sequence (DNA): TGCAGTGCTCAGTACCGGGACAGGGGATACGAGCAGTACTTC.

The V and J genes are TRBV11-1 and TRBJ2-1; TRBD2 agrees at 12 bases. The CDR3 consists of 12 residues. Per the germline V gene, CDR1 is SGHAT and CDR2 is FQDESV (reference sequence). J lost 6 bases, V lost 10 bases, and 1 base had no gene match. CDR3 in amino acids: CAILAGGNEQFF. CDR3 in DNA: TGTGCCATACTAGCGGGAGGCAATGAGCAGTTCTTC.

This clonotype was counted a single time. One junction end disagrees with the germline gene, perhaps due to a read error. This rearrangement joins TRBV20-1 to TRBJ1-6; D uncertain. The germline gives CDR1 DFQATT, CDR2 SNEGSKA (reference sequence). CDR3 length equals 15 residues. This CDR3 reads CGARGRGSVNSPLQF. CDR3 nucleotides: TGCGGTGCTAGAGGGCGGGGTTCCGTGAATTCACCCCTCCAATTC.

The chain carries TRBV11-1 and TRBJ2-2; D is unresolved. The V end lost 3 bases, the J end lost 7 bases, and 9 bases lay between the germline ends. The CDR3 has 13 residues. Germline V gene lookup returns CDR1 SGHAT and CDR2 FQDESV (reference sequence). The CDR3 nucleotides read TGTGCCAGCAGCTTTCAAGACGGCGGGGAGCTGTTTTTT. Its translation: CASSFQDGGELFF.

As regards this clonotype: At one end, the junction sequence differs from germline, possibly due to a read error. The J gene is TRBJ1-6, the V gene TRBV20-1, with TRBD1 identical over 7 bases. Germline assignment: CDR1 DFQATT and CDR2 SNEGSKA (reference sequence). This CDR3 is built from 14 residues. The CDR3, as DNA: TGCGGTGCGCACGGACAGGTCTATAATTCACCCCTCCACTTT. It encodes CGAHGQVYNSPLHF.

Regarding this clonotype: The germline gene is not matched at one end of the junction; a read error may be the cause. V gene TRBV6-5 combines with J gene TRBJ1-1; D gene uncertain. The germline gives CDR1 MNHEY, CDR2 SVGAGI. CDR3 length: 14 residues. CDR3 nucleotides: TGTGCCAGCAGTTATCAGGAAGAGGGCACTGAAGCCTTCTTT. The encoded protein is CASSYQEEGTEAFF.

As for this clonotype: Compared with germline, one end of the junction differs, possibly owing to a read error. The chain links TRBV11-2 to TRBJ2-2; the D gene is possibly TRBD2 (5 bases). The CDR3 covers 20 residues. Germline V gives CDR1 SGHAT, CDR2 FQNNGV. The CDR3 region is CASTPSFGKGLEVNTGELYF. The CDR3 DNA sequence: TGTGCCAGCACCCCCTCATTTGGCAAAGGGCTAGAGGTAAACACCGGGGAGCTGTATTTT.

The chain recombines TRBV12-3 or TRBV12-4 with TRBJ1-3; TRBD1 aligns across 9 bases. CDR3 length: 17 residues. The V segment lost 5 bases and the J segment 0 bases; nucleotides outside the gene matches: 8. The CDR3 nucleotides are TGTGCCAGCAGTAAATTTACAGGGGGCAGCTCTGGAAACACCATATATTTT. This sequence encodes CASSKFTGGSSGNTIYF.

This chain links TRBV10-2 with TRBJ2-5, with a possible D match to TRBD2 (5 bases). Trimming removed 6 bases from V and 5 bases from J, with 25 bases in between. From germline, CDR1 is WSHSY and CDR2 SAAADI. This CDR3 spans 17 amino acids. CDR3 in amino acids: CASRGRTGLISGETQYF. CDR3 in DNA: TGCGCCAGCAGGGGGAGAACTGGACTCATCTCGGGGGAGACCCAGTACTTC.

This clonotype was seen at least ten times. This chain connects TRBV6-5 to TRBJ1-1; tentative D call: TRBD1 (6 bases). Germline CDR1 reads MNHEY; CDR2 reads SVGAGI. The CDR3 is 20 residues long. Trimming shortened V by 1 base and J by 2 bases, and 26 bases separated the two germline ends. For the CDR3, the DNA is TGTGCCAGCAGTTACTTTCAAGCTCCCGCCCGACAGGCGATAAACACTGAAGCTTTCTTT. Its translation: CASSYFQAPARQAINTEAFF.

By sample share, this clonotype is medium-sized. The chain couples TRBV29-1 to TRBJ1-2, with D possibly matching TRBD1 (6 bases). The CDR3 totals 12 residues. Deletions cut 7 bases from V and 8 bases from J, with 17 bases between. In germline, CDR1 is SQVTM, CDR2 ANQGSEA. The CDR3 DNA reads TGCAGCGCTACAGGGAACTTGGGGGGCTACACCTTC. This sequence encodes CSATGNLGGYTF.

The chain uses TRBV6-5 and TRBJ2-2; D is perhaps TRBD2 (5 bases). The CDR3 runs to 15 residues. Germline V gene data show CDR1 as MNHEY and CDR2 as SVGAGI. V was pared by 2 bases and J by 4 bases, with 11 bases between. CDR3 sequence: CASSYKPRGTGELFF. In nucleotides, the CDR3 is TGTGCCAGCAGTTACAAACCCCGGGGCACCGGGGAGCTGTTTTTT.

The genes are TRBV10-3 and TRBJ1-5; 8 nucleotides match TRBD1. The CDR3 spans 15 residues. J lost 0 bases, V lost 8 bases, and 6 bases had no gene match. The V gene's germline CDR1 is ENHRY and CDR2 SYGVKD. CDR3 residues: CAIGQGRNSNQPQHF. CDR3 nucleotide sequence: TGTGCCATCGGACAGGGACGAAATAGCAATCAGCCCCAGCATTTT.

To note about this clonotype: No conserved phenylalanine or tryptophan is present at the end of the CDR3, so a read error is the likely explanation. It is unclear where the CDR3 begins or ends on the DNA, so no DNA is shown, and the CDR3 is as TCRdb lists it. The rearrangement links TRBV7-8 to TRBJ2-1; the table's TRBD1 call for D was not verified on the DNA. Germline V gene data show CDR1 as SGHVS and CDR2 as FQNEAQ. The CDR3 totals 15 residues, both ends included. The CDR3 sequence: CASSQKFGGYNEHFI.

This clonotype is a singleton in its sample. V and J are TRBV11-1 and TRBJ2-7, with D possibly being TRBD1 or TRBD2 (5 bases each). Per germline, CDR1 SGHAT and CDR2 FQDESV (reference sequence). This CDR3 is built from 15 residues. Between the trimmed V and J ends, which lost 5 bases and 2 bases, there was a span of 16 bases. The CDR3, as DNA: TGTGCCAGCAGCCGGGACCCCGTCGGAGCCTACGAGCAGTACTTC. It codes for CASSRDPVGAYEQYF.

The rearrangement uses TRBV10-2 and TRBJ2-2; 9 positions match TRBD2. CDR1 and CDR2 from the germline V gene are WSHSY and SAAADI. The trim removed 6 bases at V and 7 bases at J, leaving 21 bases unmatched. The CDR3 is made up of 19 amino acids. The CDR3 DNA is TGCGCCAGCAGGGCACCCTGGACTAGCGTGAGCCCCGAAGTCGGGGAGCTGTTTTTT. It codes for CASRAPWTSVSPEVGELFF.

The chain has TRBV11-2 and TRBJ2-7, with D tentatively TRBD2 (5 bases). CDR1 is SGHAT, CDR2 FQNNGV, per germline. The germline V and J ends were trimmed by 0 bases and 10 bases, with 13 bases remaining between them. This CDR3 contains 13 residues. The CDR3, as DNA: TGTGCCAGCAGCTTAGAAGCCGGAGGCGAACAGTACTTC. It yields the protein CASSLEAGGEQYF.

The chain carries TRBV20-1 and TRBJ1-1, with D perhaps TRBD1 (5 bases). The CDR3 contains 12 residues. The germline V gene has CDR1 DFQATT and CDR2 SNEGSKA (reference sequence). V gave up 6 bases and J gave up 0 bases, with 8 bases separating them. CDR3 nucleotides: TGCAGTGCCCAGGGTTTGAACACTGAAGCTTTCTTT. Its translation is CSAQGLNTEAFF.

Written as DNA, the CDR3 is TGTGCCAGCAGCTTCCGGACTAGCGGGGGCACCGGGGAGCTGTTTTTT. Residues: CASSFRTSGGTGELFF. J is TRBJ2-2 and V is TRBV11-1; TRBD2 aligns across 13 bases. After removal of 3 bases from V and 4 bases from J, the junction contained 2 bases not matched to a gene. Germline CDR1 SGHAT, CDR2 FQDESV (reference sequence). The CDR3 extends over 16 amino acids.